This T cell receptor beta chain comes out of a study of cytomegalovirus exposure and HLA in healthy donors. About the research overall: Genetic ancestry analysis placed about 84% of the 300 to 400 donors that were genotyped in the Caucasian-associated cluster.

General study results and limits: TCR beta sequences numbering fewer than 20,000 were associated with HLA alleles at 0.05 false discovery rate in a later analysis. Previously analyzed data showed that most TCR beta V segments were productive at a frequency of about 87% or about 30%. A cluster of highly shared sequence variants was likely a sequencing artifact.

The primer mix had 60 Vbeta and 13 Jbeta primers. TCRdb keeps only in-frame clones here, not all; method: immunoSEQ multiplex PCR. The sample has about 130,000 clones, 65% to 80% seen once. Germline V gene data show CDR1 as LGHNT and CDR2 as FRNRAP. With V trimmed by 2 bases and J by 4 bases, 5 bases remained unmatched. The length of the CDR3 is 15 residues. This clone was picked up a small number of times. Its antigen is as yet unknown. The V call is TRBV12-5, the J call TRBJ1-1; 9 bases match TRBD1. Sequenced material: PBMCs. This clonotype was obtained from a human donor in good health. The CDR3 reads CASGLMGQGPTEAFF. CDR3 sequence (DNA): TGTGCTAGTGGTTTGATGGGACAGGGTCCCACTGAAGCTTTCTTT.